A single sample gave rise to the 30 T cell receptor beta chains below, sequenced in a study of blood T cell repertoires in COVID-19. Data came from immunoSEQ multiplex PCR; TCRdb stores just in-frame clones and leaves some out. In the table there are tens of thousands of clones, approximately 76% of which are singletons. The specimen sequenced was peripheral blood. The source of these receptors is a man aged 65 to 79 with acute or convalescent COVID-19.

The rearrangement links TRBV19 to TRBJ2-1, with 9 bases identical to TRBD2. CDR1 and CDR2 (germline): LNHDA, SQIVND (reference sequence). Losses at the gene ends were 3 bases for V and 5 bases for J; bases not matched to a gene: 5. This CDR3 has 15 residues. The CDR3 spells CASSIRAGGHNEQFF. The CDR3, as DNA: TGTGCCAGTAGTATCAGAGCGGGGGGACACAATGAGCAGTTCTTC.

V gene TRBV5-5 combines with J gene TRBJ2-1; 10 bases fit TRBD2. In germline, CDR1 is SGHKS, CDR2 YYEKEE (reference sequence). The ends lost 3 bases at V and 3 bases at J; junction bases unmatched: 3. The CDR3 length is 15 residues. The CDR3 loop reads CASSSSGGNYNEQFF. CDR3 bases: TGTGCCAGCAGCTCTAGCGGGGGAAACTACAATGAGCAGTTCTTC.

The chain recombines TRBV19 with TRBJ1-2; the D is unclear. CDR3 length equals 13 residues. The V end lost 3 bases, the J end lost 7 bases, and 12 bases lay between the germline ends. CDR1 and CDR2 from the germline V gene are LNHDA and SQIVND (reference sequence). The CDR3 nucleotides read TGTGCCAGTAGTATTCCGGGGAAGGGTGGCTACACCTTC. Translating gives CASSIPGKGGYTF.

The table lists this clone with a few counts. The chain is built from TRBV9 and TRBJ1-2; TRBD1 matches 11 bases. The CDR3 runs to 17 residues. Trimming cost V 2 bases and J 5 bases; bases outside gene matches: 11. CDR1 and CDR2 from the germline V gene are SGDLS and YYNGEE. CDR3 sequence reads: CASSVDITGTGGYGYTF. For the CDR3, the DNA is TGTGCCAGCAGCGTGGATATAACCGGGACAGGGGGTTATGGCTACACCTTC.

The chain employs TRBV5-1 and TRBJ2-2, with a tentative D call TRBD1 (5 bases). This CDR3 region has 15 residues. The germline V and J ends were trimmed by 4 bases and 0 bases, with 10 bases remaining between them. Germline CDR1 is SGHRS and CDR2 is YFSETQ. This CDR3 is CASSPRQPNTGELFF. The CDR3 nucleotides are TGCGCCAGCAGCCCCCGACAGCCGAACACCGGGGAGCTGTTTTTT.

This clone was detected a few times. The V call is TRBV6-1, the J call TRBJ1-5, with TRBD1 as a possible D gene (5 bases). Trimming left V 4 bases short and J 3 bases short, with 16 bases between. CDR1 and CDR2 (germline): MNHNS, SASEGT. CDR3 length: 16 residues. The CDR3 nucleotides are TGTGCCAGCAGTGCTTGGGGGGGAAGGTTCAATCAGCCCCAGCATTTT. Translation gives CASSAWGGRFNQPQHF.

The chain is built from TRBV14 and TRBJ2-7; no clear D gene. The germline V gene has CDR1 SGHDN and CDR2 FVKESK. The CDR3 runs 13 residues. The V and J ends lost 4 bases and 1 base respectively, with 8 bases between them. CDR3 in amino acids: CASSLGTSYEQYF. For the CDR3, the DNA is TGTGCCAGCAGCCTTGGCACATCCTACGAGCAGTACTTC.

The J gene is TRBJ1-1, the V gene TRBV20-1; no firm D call. The CDR3 loop spans 17 amino acids. The germline gives CDR1 DFQATT, CDR2 SNEGSKA (reference sequence). V lost 3 bases and J 0 bases, leaving 20 bases between the germline ends. The CDR3 spells CSASIGGQPLMNTEAFF. In nucleotides, the CDR3 is TGCAGTGCTAGTATAGGTGGGCAACCCCTAATGAACACTGAAGCTTTCTTT.

This chain joins TRBV24-1 and TRBJ1-2, with a possible D match to TRBD1 (5 bases). Germline CDR1 and CDR2: KGHDR and SFDVKD. The V gene lost 3 bases and the J gene lost 8 bases, with 21 bases spanning the gap. This CDR3 is built from 16 residues. The CDR3: CATSDGTAGWNKGYTF. The CDR3 DNA reads TGTGCCACCAGTGATGGGACCGCGGGATGGAATAAGGGCTACACCTTC.

The V and J genes are TRBV5-1 and TRBJ2-3; D remains ambiguous. Germline V gene sequence: CDR1 SGHRS, CDR2 YFSETQ. V was pared by 0 bases and J by 2 bases, with 10 bases between. The CDR3 has 15 amino acids. CDR3 amino acids: CASSLAFYSTDTQYF. CDR3 coding DNA: TGCGCCAGCAGCTTGGCGTTTTACTCCACAGATACGCAGTATTTT.

The chain employs TRBV18 and TRBJ2-3; 10 nucleotides agree with TRBD1. CDR1 is KGHSH and CDR2 is LQKENI in the germline V gene. Germline trimming cut 6 bases from V and 4 bases from J; bases unmatched to any gene: 7. CDR3 length equals 15 residues. The CDR3 loop is CASSEDGTGADTQYF. The CDR3 DNA reads TGTGCCAGCTCGGAGGACGGGACAGGGGCAGATACGCAGTATTTT.

The gene calls are TRBV5-4 and TRBJ2-7; D is possibly TRBD2 (5 bases). Germline V gene lookup returns CDR1 SGHNT and CDR2 YYREEE (reference sequence). Trimming stripped 1 base from V and 5 bases from J, with 13 bases between. This CDR3 has 14 residues. The CDR3 loop reads CASSLWVGAHEQYF. In DNA form, the CDR3 reads TGTGCCAGCAGCTTGTGGGTGGGAGCCCACGAGCAGTACTTC.

The chain has TRBV29-1 and TRBJ2-5, with 10 positions matching TRBD2. Per germline, CDR1 SQVTM and CDR2 ANQGSEA. This CDR3 is built from 13 residues. V lost 4 bases to trimming and J lost 4 bases; unmatched junction nucleotides: 3. The CDR3 sequence: CSVGLAGAETQYF. The CDR3 DNA is TGCAGCGTTGGCCTAGCGGGGGCAGAGACCCAGTACTTC. Combining the CDR3 with reference TRBV29-1 and TRBJ2-5 gives the whole variable domain SAVISQKPSRDICQRGTSLTIQCQVDSQVTMMFWYRQQPGQSLTLIATANQGSEATYESGFVIDKFPISRPNLTFSTLTVSNMSPEDSSIYLCSVGLAGAETQYFGPGTRLLVL.

The chain recombines TRBV6-1 with TRBJ2-7, with TRBD2 identical over 7 bases. This CDR3 is 13 amino acids long. In germline, CDR1 is MNHNS, CDR2 SASEGT. Trimming cost V 2 bases and J 5 bases; bases outside gene matches: 3. The CDR3 reads CASSERGVHEQYV. DNA of the CDR3: TGTGCCAGCAGTGAACGGGGGGTCCACGAGCAGTACGTC.

V and J are TRBV12-3 or TRBV12-4 and TRBJ2-1; tentative D call: TRBD1 (6 bases). Deletions cut 6 bases from V and 7 bases from J, with 13 bases between. The CDR3 covers 13 residues. The chain's CDR3 is CASRPQGWNEQFF. CDR3 bases: TGTGCCAGCAGGCCTCAGGGGTGGAATGAGCAGTTCTTC.

J is TRBJ1-3 and V is TRBV11-2, with 7 bases that match TRBD1. V dropped 1 base and J dropped 3; count of bases not matched to a gene: 3. The germline gives CDR1 SGHAT, CDR2 FQNNGV. The length of the CDR3 is 15 residues. In DNA, the CDR3 is TGTGCCAGCAGCTTAGGACAGGGCTTTGGAAACACCATATATTTT. Its protein product is CASSLGQGFGNTIYF.

This clone has just a few counts. This rearrangement joins TRBV7-9 to TRBJ1-4, with 9 bases matching TRBD1. CDR1 and CDR2 from the germline V gene are SEHNR and FQNEAQ (reference sequence). This CDR3 is built from 15 residues. J lost 7 bases, V lost 0 bases, and 3 bases had no gene match. The CDR3 sequence is CASSLAKDRGEKLFF. In DNA, the CDR3 is TGTGCCAGCAGCTTAGCGAAGGACAGGGGTGAAAAACTGTTTTTT.

The rearrangement links TRBV9 to TRBJ2-1, with D unresolved. V was pared by 1 base and J by 7 bases, with 15 bases between. Germline lookup yields CDR1 SGDLS and CDR2 YYNGEE. The CDR3 sequence is 15 residues long. The CDR3, as DNA: TGTGCCAGCAGCGTAATCGATCTAGAAGGAAATGAGCAGTTCTTC. This gives the protein CASSVIDLEGNEQFF.

The table lists this clone with a few counts. The chain combines TRBV11-2 with TRBJ1-6, with D possibly TRBD1 on 5 matching bases. Germline CDR1 is SGHAT and CDR2 is FQNNGV. CDR3 size: 15 residues. Trimming removed 1 base at V and 9 bases at J, with 13 bases between. The DNA of the CDR3 is TGTGCCAGCAGCTTAGCGGCAGGGCTTACTTCACCCCTCCACTTT. Its protein product is CASSLAAGLTSPLHF.

Concerning this clone: Other DNA sequences in this sample translate to the same CDR3. The genes are TRBV5-1 and TRBJ1-1; D is perhaps TRBD1 (5 bases). Germline CDR1 is SGHRS and CDR2 is YFSETQ. Trimming removed 1 base at V and 3 bases at J, with 7 bases between. This CDR3 contains 13 residues. Here the CDR3 reads CASSLTGDTEAFF. Here the CDR3 DNA reads TGCGCCAGCAGCTTGACGGGGGACACTGAAGCTTTCTTT.

J is TRBJ2-1 and V is TRBV5-1, with 9 positions matching TRBD1. Per the germline V gene, CDR1 is SGHRS and CDR2 is YFSETQ. CDR3 length: 15 residues. The ends lost 4 bases at V and 3 bases at J; junction bases unmatched: 5. The CDR3 region is CASSEGQGNYNEQFF. The CDR3, as DNA: TGCGCCAGCAGCGAGGGACAGGGAAACTACAATGAGCAGTTCTTC.

The V gene is TRBV7-9, the J gene TRBJ2-1, with D tentatively TRBD2 (6 bases). The germline V and J ends were trimmed by 5 bases and 4 bases, with 21 bases remaining between them. Germline V gives CDR1 SEHNR, CDR2 FQNEAQ (reference sequence). This CDR3 has 17 residues. Here the CDR3 DNA reads TGTGCCAGCAGCCCCTCTTCCAACGGCGGGGCATACAATGAGCAGTTCTTC. Translated: CASSPSSNGGAYNEQFF.

This chain joins TRBV7-9 and TRBJ2-1, with 8 bases fitting TRBD2. Germline CDR1 and CDR2: SEHNR and FQNEAQ (reference sequence). This CDR3 region has 19 residues. Unmatched junction bases numbered 12, after V lost 1 base and J lost 1 base. CDR3 coding DNA: TGTGCCAGCAGCTTAGTAATAAGGAGACTAGCGCATTCCTACAATGAGCAGTTCTTC. Translated: CASSLVIRRLAHSYNEQFF.

The DNA for the CDR3 is TGCGCCAGCAGTCGGACAGGGGCCAGGGATGGCTACACCTTC. This translates into CASSRTGARDGYTF. This rearrangement joins TRBV10-2 to TRBJ1-2; 9 bases are a match to TRBD1. V lost 5 bases and J lost 6; bases outside the gene matches: 7. Germline V gene sequence: CDR1 WSHSY, CDR2 SAAADI. The CDR3 loop spans 14 amino acids.

This clone was seen once. The chain carries TRBV7-2 and TRBJ2-1, with no clear D. CDR1 SGHTA and CDR2 FQGNSA come from the germline V gene. V was clipped by 5 bases and J by 5 bases, with 13 bases between them. The CDR3 extends over 14 amino acids. For the CDR3, the DNA is TGTGCCAGCAGCCGTCGGCTAGTTGACAATGAGCAGTTCTTC. It is translated as CASSRRLVDNEQFF.

The chain carries TRBV2 and TRBJ1-2; tentatively, D is TRBD1 (5 bases). Germline lookup yields CDR1 SNHLY and CDR2 FYNNEI. V lost 5 bases and J lost 0, with 13 bases in between. The CDR3 covers 15 residues. CDR3 sequence: CASSHLTEANYGYTF. CDR3 in DNA: TGTGCCAGCAGTCATTTGACAGAAGCTAACTATGGCTACACCTTC.

The V and J genes are TRBV27 and TRBJ2-7; the match to TRBD1 covers 8 bases. The CDR3 runs to 15 residues. In germline, CDR1 is MNHEY, CDR2 SMNVEV (reference sequence). Trimming removed 4 bases from V and 4 bases from J; junction bases left unmatched: 9. The CDR3 nucleotides are TGTGCCAGCAGTTCCCTACAGGGGGATGAATACGAGCAGTACGTC. Protein: CASSSLQGDEYEQYV.

The V and J genes are TRBV11-3 and TRBJ2-2, with D perhaps matching TRBD2 (6 bases). V was shortened by 0 bases and J by 5 bases, with 10 bases between the two germline ends. Germline V gives CDR1 SGHNT, CDR2 YENEEA. This CDR3 is 15 amino acids long. Written as DNA, the CDR3 is TGTGCCAGCAGCTTAGATGGGGGGATGACCGGGGAGCTGTTTTTT. Protein sequence: CASSLDGGMTGELFF.

The V call is TRBV19, the J call TRBJ1-4, with D unresolved. V lost 3 bases and J 8 bases, leaving 4 bases between the germline ends. This CDR3 has 11 amino acids. CDR1 and CDR2 (germline): LNHDA, SQIVND (reference sequence). CDR3 residues: CASSIQEKLFF. CDR3 bases: TGTGCCAGTAGTATTCAAGAAAAACTGTTTTTT. Looking up the rest from reference TRBV19 and TRBJ1-4 gives the full variable domain: DGGITQSPKYLFRKEGQNVTLSCEQNLNHDAMYWYRQDPGQGLRLIYYSQIVNDFQKGDIAEGYSVSREKKESFPLTVTSAQKNPTAFYLCASSIQEKLFFGSGTQLSVL.

This clone was seen more than once but under ten times. This rearrangement joins TRBV7-3 to TRBJ1-1; the D is unclear. Germline V lookup: CDR1 SGHTA, CDR2 FQGTGA. With 5 bases removed from V and 1 base from J, the gap between germline ends came to 8 bases. There are 13 residues in the CDR3. The CDR3 coding sequence is TGTGCCAGCAGCAACACACCGAACACTGAAGCTTTCTTT. Protein product: CASSNTPNTEAFF.